This T cell receptor (beta chain) was documented in a study of blood T cells in healthy people across ages. This clonotype was observed once. Its target is not known. At one end the junction does not follow the germline gene, possibly because of a read error. Through a sample-barcoded 5' primer and a J-beta primer mix, a second PCR was run for roughly 6 to 11 cycles. TCRdb reprocessed the 5' RACE reads via MiXCR and lists one record per CDR3 protein. The sample includes 850,000 or so distinct CDR3 sequences, 25% to 30% of them seen just once. Study-wide points: Per million T cells, TCR beta diversity dropped roughly linearly as age increased.

Donors ranged from roughly 6 to 95 years old and were healthy Caucasians in Russia. The germline CDR1 and CDR2 sequences are SEHNR and FQNEAQ (reference sequence). The CDR3 totals 13 residues. This receptor was identified in a woman older than 75 in good health. The rearrangement links TRBV7-9 to TRBJ1-2; D is perhaps TRBD1 (5 bases). Sequenced input: blood. This CDR3 is CANSLDKFYGYTF. For the CDR3, the DNA is TGTGCCAACAGCTTGGACAAATTCTATGGCTACACCTTC.